This passage covers 20 T cell receptor beta chains from one sample sequenced in a study of control samples from healthy donors and cancer patients. Clones were sequenced by immunoSEQ multiplex PCR, and TCRdb holds only the in-frame ones, with some missing. The table has fewer than 200,000 clones, 90% seen once. Source material: blood. The source is a woman between 50 and 59 years old in good health.

The chain employs TRBV7-8 and TRBJ2-1, with D possibly being TRBD2 (5 bases). V was pared by 5 bases and J by 2 bases, with 19 bases between. The CDR3 spans 17 residues. Germline assignment: CDR1 SGHVS and CDR2 FQNEAQ. The CDR3 here is CASSPARVAVTYNEQFF. The CDR3 region has the DNA TGTGCCAGCAGCCCCGCGAGGGTGGCGGTAACCTACAATGAGCAGTTCTTC. The full variable domain, in which reference TRBV7-8 and TRBJ2-1 provide the parts outside the CDR3, is GAGVSQSPRYKVAKRGQDVALRCDPISGHVSLFWYQQALGQGPEFLTYFQNEAQLDKSGLPSDRFFAERPEGSVSTLKIQRTQQEDSAVYLCASSPARVAVTYNEQFFGPGTRLTVL.

This chain uses TRBV5-6 with TRBJ2-1; 11 nucleotides match TRBD2. Germline loops: CDR1 SGHDT, CDR2 YYEEEE. The CDR3 extends over 17 amino acids. The ends lost 3 bases at V and 9 bases at J; junction bases unmatched: 14. CDR3 amino acids: CASSSAPLLAGGGEQFF. CDR3 in DNA: TGTGCCAGCAGCTCTGCCCCCCTTTTAGCGGGGGGGGGTGAGCAGTTCTTC.

V and J are TRBV5-1 and TRBJ2-7; 10 nucleotides align to TRBD1. This CDR3 comprises 15 residues. The germline V gene has CDR1 SGHRS and CDR2 YFSETQ. V dropped 0 bases and J dropped 3; count of bases not matched to a gene: 3. CDR3 sequence reads: CASSLEGQGRYEQYF. The CDR3 nucleotides are TGCGCCAGCAGCTTGGAGGGACAGGGGCGCTACGAGCAGTACTTC.

The J gene is TRBJ2-7, the V gene TRBV9, with TRBD2 identical over 8 bases. There are 15 residues in the CDR3. CDR1 and CDR2 (germline): SGDLS, YYNGEE. Trimming removed 1 base from V and 1 base from J; junction bases left unmatched: 4. Here the CDR3 DNA reads TGTGCCAGCAGCGTATCGGCTAGCGGGTCCTACGAGCAGTACTTC. It specifies CASSVSASGSYEQYF.

The CDR3 nucleotides are TGTGCCAGTAGTATCGAGGGAGTCAGCAATCAGCCCCAGCATTTT. Translating it yields CASSIEGVSNQPQHF. The chain carries TRBV19 and TRBJ1-5; D unclear. The germline V and J ends were trimmed by 3 bases and 1 base, with 10 bases remaining between them. Germline CDR1 and CDR2: LNHDA and SQIVND (reference sequence). This CDR3 spans 15 amino acids.

V and J are TRBV6-2 or TRBV6-3 and TRBJ2-5; D gene unclear. CDR1 and CDR2 (germline): MNHEY, SVGEGT. The CDR3 loop spans 13 amino acids. The V end lost 6 bases, the J end lost 8 bases, and 16 bases lay between the germline ends. The CDR3 coding sequence is TGTGCCAGCAGCCGTATAACCCGCGAAACCCAGTACTTC. Translating gives CASSRITRETQYF.

This chain links TRBV7-6 with TRBJ2-1; no definite D call. Looked up from germline, CDR1 is SGHVS and CDR2 is FNYEAQ. The V end was cut by 5 bases, the J end by 0 bases, with 11 bases between. CDR3 length: 15 residues. The CDR3 DNA reads as TGTGCCAGCAGCCCAAATGCGGACTCCTACAATGAGCAGTTCTTC. As protein: CASSPNADSYNEQFF.

The CDR3 here is CASSPRTSGQETQYF. The DNA of the CDR3 is TGTGCCAGCTCTCCTAGGACTAGCGGACAAGAGACCCAGTACTTC. The chain uses TRBV18 and TRBJ2-5; 10 bases line up with TRBD2. The ends lost 6 bases at V and 2 bases at J; junction bases unmatched: 6. CDR1 and CDR2 from the germline V gene are KGHSH and LQKENI. The CDR3 loop spans 15 amino acids.

The chain is built from TRBV19 and TRBJ2-1, with D perhaps TRBD1 (6 bases). The CDR3 has 18 residues. Germline V CDR1 and CDR2: LNHDA, SQIVND (reference sequence). Between the trimmed V and J ends, which lost 7 bases and 0 bases, there was a span of 22 bases. The CDR3 nucleotides are TGTGCCAGTAACCGCGACGAAAGACAGGAGAGCTCCTACAATGAGCAGTTCTTC. Protein: CASNRDERQESSYNEQFF. The complete variable domain, with remaining parts taken from reference TRBV19 and TRBJ2-1, reads DGGITQSPKYLFRKEGQNVTLSCEQNLNHDAMYWYRQDPGQGLRLIYYSQIVNDFQKGDIAEGYSVSREKKESFPLTVTSAQKNPTAFYLCASNRDERQESSYNEQFFGPGTRLTVL.

The chain couples TRBV7-2 to TRBJ2-7; D may be TRBD2 (7 bases). V shed 1 base and J shed 5 bases, with 15 bases lying between them. Germline CDR1 SGHTA, CDR2 FQGNSA. This CDR3 has 15 amino acids. CDR3 sequence: CASSLVVGGPHEQYF. CDR3 coding DNA: TGTGCCAGCAGCTTAGTGGTGGGGGGGCCCCACGAGCAGTACTTC. The full variable domain, in which reference TRBV7-2 and TRBJ2-7 provide the parts outside the CDR3, is GAGVSQSPSNKVTEKGKDVELRCDPISGHTALYWYRQSLGQGLEFLIYFQGNSAPDKSGLPSDRFSAERTGGSVSTLTIQRTQQEDSAVYLCASSLVVGGPHEQYFGPGTRLTVT.

V usage is TRBV7-2 and J usage is TRBJ2-7, with TRBD1 matching 8 bases. After removal of 5 bases from V and 5 bases from J, the junction contained 5 bases not matched to a gene. This CDR3 spans 13 amino acids. Germline CDR1 reads SGHTA; CDR2 reads FQGNSA. CDR3 DNA sequence: TGTGCCAGCAGCGCCCAGACAGGGGACGAGCAGTACTTC. This gives the protein CASSAQTGDEQYF.

As to this clone: Other DNA sequences of this sample code for an identical CDR3. This chain joins TRBV28 and TRBJ1-6; D is possibly TRBD1 (5 bases). Germline values: CDR1 MDHEN, CDR2 SYDVKM. CDR3 size: 14 residues. Trimming took 2 bases from V and 10 from J, leaving 12 bases between them. The CDR3 is CASSLGQGNSPLHF. The CDR3 nucleotides read TGTGCCAGCAGTTTAGGTCAGGGAAACTCACCCCTCCACTTT.

The chain recombines TRBV6-5 with TRBJ2-3; 7 bases line up with TRBD2. The CDR3 is made up of 15 amino acids. Trimming at V came to 5 bases and at J to 3 bases, leaving 8 bases not matched to a gene. Germline lookup yields CDR1 MNHEY and CDR2 SVGAGI. CDR3 residues: CASSTPSGQTDTQYF. The CDR3 bases are TGTGCCAGCAGTACCCCTAGCGGACAAACAGATACGCAGTATTTT.

The chain recombines TRBV19 with TRBJ1-2; 7 positions match TRBD1. V dropped 10 bases and J dropped 4; count of bases not matched to a gene: 6. The CDR3 has 12 residues. The germline CDR1 and CDR2 sequences are LNHDA and SQIVND (reference sequence). CDR3 in amino acids: CATRQGPYGYTF. The CDR3 region has the DNA TGTGCCACCCGACAGGGCCCCTATGGCTACACCTTC. Using reference TRBV19 and TRBJ1-2 for the parts outside the CDR3, the full variable domain is DGGITQSPKYLFRKEGQNVTLSCEQNLNHDAMYWYRQDPGQGLRLIYYSQIVNDFQKGDIAEGYSVSREKKESFPLTVTSAQKNPTAFYLCATRQGPYGYTFGSGTRLTVV.

The chain is built from TRBV28 and TRBJ1-6, with TRBD1 identical over 8 bases. This CDR3 is 14 amino acids long. Trimming removed 6 bases from V and 6 bases from J; junction bases left unmatched: 4. In germline, CDR1 is MDHEN, CDR2 SYDVKM. CDR3 coding DNA: TGTGCCAGCAGGAAGGGACAGGTTAATTCACCCCTCCACTTT. This encodes CASRKGQVNSPLHF.

The rearrangement joins TRBV6-2 or TRBV6-3 to TRBJ2-6; D may correspond to TRBD1 or TRBD2 (6 bases each). The germline CDR1 and CDR2 sequences are MNHEY and SVGEGT. Trimming cost V 6 bases and J 3 bases, with 18 bases left between them. The CDR3 totals 17 residues. The CDR3 is CASSPNLGGGGANVLTF. The CDR3 DNA reads TGTGCCAGCAGCCCGAACTTAGGAGGGGGTGGGGCCAACGTCCTGACTTTC.

The rearrangement uses TRBV27 and TRBJ1-4; D uncertain. CDR3 length: 15 amino acids. Germline loops: CDR1 MNHEY, CDR2 SMNVEV (reference sequence). Trimming shortened V by 6 bases and J by 1 base, and 12 bases separated the two germline ends. The CDR3 loop is CASSRSGRTNEKLFF. The CDR3 nucleotides read TGTGCCAGCAGCCGCTCGGGTAGAACTAATGAAAAACTGTTTTTT.

The table lists this clone with a count of one. The chain joins TRBV29-1 to TRBJ1-2; no firm D call. Germline V gene sequence: CDR1 SQVTM, CDR2 ANQGSEA. Between the trimmed V and J ends, which lost 6 bases and 10 bases, there was a span of 12 bases. This CDR3 spans 10 amino acids. The CDR3 region is CSVEAGDYTF. For the CDR3, the DNA is TGCAGCGTCGAGGCCGGGGACTACACCTTC.

The chain employs TRBV6-2 or TRBV6-3 and TRBJ2-7, with D unresolved. V was cut by 6 bases and J by 3 bases, with 12 bases left in between. CDR1 MNHEY and CDR2 SVGEGT come from the germline V gene. CDR3 size: 13 residues. CDR3 sequence (DNA): TGTGCCAGCAGCTCTGCCCCTATCTACGAGCAGTACTTC. Its protein is CASSSAPIYEQYF.

The rearrangement joins TRBV7-2 to TRBJ2-5; 12 nucleotides agree with TRBD2. The CDR3 contains 18 residues. Per the germline V gene, CDR1 is SGHTA and CDR2 is FQGNSA. V shed 5 bases and J 2 bases; nucleotides not matched to a gene: 12. This chain's CDR3 is CASSAMLLAGGSQETQYF. The CDR3 nucleotides are TGTGCCAGCAGCGCCATGTTACTAGCGGGGGGATCACAAGAGACCCAGTACTTC.